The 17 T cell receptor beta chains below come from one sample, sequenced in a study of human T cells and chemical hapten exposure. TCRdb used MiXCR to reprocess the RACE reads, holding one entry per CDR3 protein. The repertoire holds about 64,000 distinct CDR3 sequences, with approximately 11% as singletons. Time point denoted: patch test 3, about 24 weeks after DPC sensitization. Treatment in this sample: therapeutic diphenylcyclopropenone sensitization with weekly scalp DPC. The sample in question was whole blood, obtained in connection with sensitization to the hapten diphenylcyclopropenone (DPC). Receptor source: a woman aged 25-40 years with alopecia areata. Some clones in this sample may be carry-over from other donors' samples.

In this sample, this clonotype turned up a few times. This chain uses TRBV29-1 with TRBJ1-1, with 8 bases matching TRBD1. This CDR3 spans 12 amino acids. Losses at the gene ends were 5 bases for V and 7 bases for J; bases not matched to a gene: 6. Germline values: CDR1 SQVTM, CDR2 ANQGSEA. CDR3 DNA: TGCAGCGTTTTCAGGGGGCGCGGTGAAGCTTTCTTT. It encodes CSVFRGRGEAFF.

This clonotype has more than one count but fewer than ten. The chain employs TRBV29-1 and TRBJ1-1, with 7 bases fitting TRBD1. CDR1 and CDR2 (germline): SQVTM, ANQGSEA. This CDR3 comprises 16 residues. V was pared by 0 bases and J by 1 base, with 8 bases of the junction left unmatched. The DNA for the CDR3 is TGCAGCGTTGAAGATGGGGGACAGCGACCGAACACTGAAGCTTTCTTT. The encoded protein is CSVEDGGQRPNTEAFF.

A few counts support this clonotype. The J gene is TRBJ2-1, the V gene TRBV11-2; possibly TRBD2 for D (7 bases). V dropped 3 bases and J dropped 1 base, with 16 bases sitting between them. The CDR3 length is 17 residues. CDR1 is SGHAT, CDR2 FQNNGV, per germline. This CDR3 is CASSFVGAGASYNEQFF. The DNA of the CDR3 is TGTGCCAGCAGCTTCGTCGGGGCGGGGGCTTCCTACAATGAGCAGTTCTTC. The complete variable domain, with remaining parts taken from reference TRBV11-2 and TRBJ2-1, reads EAGVAQSPRYKIIEKRQSVAFWCNPISGHATLYWYQQILGQGPKLLIQFQNNGVVDDSQLPKDRFSAERLKGVDSTLKIQPAKLEDSAVYLCASSFVGAGASYNEQFFGPGTRLTVL.

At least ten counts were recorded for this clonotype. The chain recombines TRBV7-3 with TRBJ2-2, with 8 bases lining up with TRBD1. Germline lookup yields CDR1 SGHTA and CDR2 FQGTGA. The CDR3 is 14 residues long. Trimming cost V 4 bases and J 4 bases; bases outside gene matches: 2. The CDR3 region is CASSSTGGTGELFF. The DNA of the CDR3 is TGTGCCAGCAGCTCAACAGGGGGCACCGGGGAGCTGTTTTTT.

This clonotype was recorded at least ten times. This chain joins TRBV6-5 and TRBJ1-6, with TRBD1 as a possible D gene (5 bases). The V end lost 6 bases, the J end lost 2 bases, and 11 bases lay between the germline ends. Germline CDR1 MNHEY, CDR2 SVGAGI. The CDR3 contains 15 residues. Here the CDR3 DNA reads TGTGCCAGCAGCCACGGACAAACCTATAATTCACCCCTCCACTTT. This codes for CASSHGQTYNSPLHF.

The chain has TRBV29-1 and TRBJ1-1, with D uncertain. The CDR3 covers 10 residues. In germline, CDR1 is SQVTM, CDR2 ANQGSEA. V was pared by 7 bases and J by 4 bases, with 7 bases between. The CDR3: CSAQSTEAFF. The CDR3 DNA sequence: TGCAGCGCTCAGTCCACTGAAGCTTTCTTT.

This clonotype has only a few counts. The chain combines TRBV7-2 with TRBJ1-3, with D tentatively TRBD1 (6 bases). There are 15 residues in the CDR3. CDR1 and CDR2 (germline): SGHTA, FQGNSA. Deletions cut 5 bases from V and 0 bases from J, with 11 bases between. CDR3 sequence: CASSLGGASGNTIYF. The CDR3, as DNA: TGTGCCAGCAGCCTGGGGGGGGCCTCTGGAAACACCATATATTTT.

CDR3 in DNA: TGTGCCAGCAGTGAAGTATCTGGAGCTGGGTGGAACACCGGGGAGCTGTTTTTT. Its translation is CASSEVSGAGWNTGELFF. V gene TRBV6-1 combines with J gene TRBJ2-2; D is unresolved. Germline V gene lookup returns CDR1 MNHNS and CDR2 SASEGT. The germline V and J ends were trimmed by 1 base and 1 base, with 16 bases remaining between them. This CDR3 is 18 amino acids long.

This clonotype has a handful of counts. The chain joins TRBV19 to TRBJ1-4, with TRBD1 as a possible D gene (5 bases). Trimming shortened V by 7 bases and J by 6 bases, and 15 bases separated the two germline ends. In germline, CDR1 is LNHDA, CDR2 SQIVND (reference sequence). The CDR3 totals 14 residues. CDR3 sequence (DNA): TGTGCCAGTACCTGGGACGGAGTACATGAAAAACTGTTTTTT. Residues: CASTWDGVHEKLFF.

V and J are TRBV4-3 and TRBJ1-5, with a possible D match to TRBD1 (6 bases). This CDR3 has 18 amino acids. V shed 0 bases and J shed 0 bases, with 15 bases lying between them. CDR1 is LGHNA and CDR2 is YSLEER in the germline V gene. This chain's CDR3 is CASSQEAGTQNSNQPQHF. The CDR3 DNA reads TGCGCCAGCAGCCAAGAGGCCGGGACACAAAATAGCAATCAGCCCCAGCATTTT.

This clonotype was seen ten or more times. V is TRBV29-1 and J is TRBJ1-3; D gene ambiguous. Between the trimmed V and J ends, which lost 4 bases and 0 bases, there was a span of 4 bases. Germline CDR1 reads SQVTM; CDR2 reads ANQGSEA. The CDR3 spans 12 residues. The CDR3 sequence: CSVGFSGNTIYF. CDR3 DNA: TGCAGCGTTGGGTTCTCTGGAAACACCATATATTTT.

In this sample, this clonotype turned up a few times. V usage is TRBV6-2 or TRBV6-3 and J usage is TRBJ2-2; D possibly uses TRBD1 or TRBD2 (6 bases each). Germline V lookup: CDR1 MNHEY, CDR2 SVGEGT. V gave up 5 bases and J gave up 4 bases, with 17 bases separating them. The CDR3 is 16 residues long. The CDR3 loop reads CASSLLWGASTGELFF. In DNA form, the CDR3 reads TGTGCCAGCAGTCTCCTTTGGGGGGCGAGCACCGGGGAGCTGTTTTTT.

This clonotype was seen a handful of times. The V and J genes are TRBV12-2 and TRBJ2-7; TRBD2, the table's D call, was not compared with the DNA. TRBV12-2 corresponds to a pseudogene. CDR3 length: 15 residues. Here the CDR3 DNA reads TGTGCAAGTCGCTTAGCCATACGTTCGGCGGGTGAGCAGTACTTC. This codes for CASRLAIRSAGEQYF.

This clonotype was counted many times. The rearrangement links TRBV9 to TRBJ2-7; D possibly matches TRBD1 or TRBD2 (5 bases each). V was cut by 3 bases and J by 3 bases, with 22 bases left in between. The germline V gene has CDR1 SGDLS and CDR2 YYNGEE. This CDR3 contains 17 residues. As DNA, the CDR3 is TGTGCCAGCAGCGCCCCGACAGATCCTACGGGACGCTACGAGCAGTACTTC. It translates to CASSAPTDPTGRYEQYF. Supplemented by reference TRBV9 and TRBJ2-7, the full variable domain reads DSGVTQTPKHLITATGQRVTLRCSPRSGDLSVYWYQQSLDQGLQFLIQYYNGEERAKGNILERFSAQQFPDLHSELNLSSLELGDSALYFCASSAPTDPTGRYEQYFGPGTRLTVT.

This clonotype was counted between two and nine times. CDR3 sequence: CASSRGSGGQNEQFF. For the CDR3, the DNA is TGTGCCAGTTCGCGCGGGAGTGGGGGCCAGAATGAGCAGTTCTTC. The chain employs TRBV6-2 or TRBV6-3 and TRBJ2-1; TRBD2 is a possible D gene (7 bases). The CDR3 sequence is 15 residues long. Germline lookup yields CDR1 MNHEY and CDR2 SVGEGT. V lost 9 bases and J lost 7, with 22 bases in between.

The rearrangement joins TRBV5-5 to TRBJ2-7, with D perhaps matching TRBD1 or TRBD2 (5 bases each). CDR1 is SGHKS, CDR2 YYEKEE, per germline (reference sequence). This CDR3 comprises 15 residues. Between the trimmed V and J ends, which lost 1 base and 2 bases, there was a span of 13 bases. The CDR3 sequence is CASSLLGPMTYEQYF. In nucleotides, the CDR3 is TGTGCCAGCAGCTTGTTGGGACCGATGACCTACGAGCAGTACTTC.

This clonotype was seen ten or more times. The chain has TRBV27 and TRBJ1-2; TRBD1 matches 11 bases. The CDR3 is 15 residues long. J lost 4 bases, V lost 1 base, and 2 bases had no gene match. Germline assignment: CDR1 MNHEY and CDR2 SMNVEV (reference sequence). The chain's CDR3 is CASSLFGQGAYGYTF. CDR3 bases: TGTGCCAGCAGTTTATTCGGACAGGGGGCCTATGGCTACACCTTC.